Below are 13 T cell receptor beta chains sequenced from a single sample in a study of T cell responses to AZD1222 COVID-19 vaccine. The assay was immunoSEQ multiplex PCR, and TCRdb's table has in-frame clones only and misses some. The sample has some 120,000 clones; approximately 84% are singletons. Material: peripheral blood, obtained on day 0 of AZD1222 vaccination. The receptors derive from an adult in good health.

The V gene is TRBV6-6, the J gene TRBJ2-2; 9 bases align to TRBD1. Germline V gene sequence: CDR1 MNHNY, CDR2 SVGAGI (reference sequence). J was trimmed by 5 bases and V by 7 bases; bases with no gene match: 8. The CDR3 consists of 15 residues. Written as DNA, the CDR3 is TGTGCCAGCACTGAGGGGACAGGGTTGACCGGGGAGCTGTTTTTT. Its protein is CASTEGTGLTGELFF.

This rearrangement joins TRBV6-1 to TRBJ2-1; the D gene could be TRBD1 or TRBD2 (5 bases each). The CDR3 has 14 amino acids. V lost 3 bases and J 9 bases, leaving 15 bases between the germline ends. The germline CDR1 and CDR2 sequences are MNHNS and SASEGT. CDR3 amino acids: CASSDQRGNAEQFF. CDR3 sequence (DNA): TGTGCCAGCAGTGATCAGAGGGGAAACGCTGAGCAGTTCTTC.

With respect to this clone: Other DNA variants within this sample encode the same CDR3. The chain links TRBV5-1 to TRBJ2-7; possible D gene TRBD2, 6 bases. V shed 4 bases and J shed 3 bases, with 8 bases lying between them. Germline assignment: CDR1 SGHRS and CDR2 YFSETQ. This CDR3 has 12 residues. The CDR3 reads CASSLGGYEQYF. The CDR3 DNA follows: TGCGCCAGCAGCCTCGGGGGCTACGAGCAGTACTTC. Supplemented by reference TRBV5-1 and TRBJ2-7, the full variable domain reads KAGVTQTPRYLIKTRGQQVTLSCSPISGHRSVSWYQQTPGQGLQFLFEYFSETQRNKGNFPGRFSGRQFSNSRSEMNVSTLELGDSALYLCASSLGGYEQYFGPGTRLTVT.

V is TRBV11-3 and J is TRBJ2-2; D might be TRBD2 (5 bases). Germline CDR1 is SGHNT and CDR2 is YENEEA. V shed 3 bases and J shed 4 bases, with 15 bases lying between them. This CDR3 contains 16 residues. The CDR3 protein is CASSFPTGSGTGELFF. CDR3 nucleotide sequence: TGTGCCAGCAGCTTTCCCACGGGATCCGGCACCGGGGAGCTGTTTTTT.

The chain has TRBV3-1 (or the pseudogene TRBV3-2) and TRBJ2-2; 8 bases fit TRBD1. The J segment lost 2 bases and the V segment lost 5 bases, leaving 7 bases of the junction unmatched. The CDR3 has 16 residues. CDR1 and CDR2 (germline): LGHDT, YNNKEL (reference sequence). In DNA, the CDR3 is TGTGCCAGCAGCTTGTCGGACAGGGTCAACACCGGGGAGCTGTTTTTT. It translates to CASSLSDRVNTGELFF.

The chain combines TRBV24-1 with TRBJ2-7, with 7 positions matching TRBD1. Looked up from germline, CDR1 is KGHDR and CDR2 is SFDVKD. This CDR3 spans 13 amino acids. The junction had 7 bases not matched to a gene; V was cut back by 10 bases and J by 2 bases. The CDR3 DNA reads TGTGCCACTGCTAGACAGGGCGCCTACGAGCAGTACTTC. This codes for CATARQGAYEQYF.

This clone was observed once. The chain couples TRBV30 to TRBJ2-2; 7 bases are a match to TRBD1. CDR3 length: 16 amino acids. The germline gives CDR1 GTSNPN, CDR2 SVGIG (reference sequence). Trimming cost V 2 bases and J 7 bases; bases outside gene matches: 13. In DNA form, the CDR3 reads TGTGCCTGGAGTCGCGACAGGGTTCGGATGGGCGGGGAGCTGTTTTTT. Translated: CAWSRDRVRMGGELFF.

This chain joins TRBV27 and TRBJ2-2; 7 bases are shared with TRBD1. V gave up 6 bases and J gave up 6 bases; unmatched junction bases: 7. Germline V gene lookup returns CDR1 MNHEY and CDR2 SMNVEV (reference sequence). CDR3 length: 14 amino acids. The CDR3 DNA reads TGTGCCAGCAGCCTCGACAGGGTTGCCGGGGAGCTGTTTTTT. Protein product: CASSLDRVAGELFF.

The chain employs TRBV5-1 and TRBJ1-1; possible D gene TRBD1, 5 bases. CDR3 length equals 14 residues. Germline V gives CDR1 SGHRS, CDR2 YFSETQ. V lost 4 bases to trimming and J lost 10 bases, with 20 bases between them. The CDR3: CASSGGRSSFGAFF. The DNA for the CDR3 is TGCGCCAGCAGCGGGGGACGTTCCTCGTTCGGAGCTTTCTTT.

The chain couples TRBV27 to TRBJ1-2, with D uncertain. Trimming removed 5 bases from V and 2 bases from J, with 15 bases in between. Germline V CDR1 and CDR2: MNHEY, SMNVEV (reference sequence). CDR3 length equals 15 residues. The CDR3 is CASSPLGRVNYGYTF. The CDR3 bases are TGTGCCAGCAGTCCCCTCGGACGCGTAAACTATGGCTACACCTTC.

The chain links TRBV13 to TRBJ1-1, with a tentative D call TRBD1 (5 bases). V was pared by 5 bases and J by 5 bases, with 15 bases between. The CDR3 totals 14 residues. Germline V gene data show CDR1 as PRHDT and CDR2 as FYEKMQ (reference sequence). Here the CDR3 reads CASSRLRGYTEAFF. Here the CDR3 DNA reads TGTGCCAGCAGCCGCCTAAGGGGATATACTGAAGCTTTCTTT.

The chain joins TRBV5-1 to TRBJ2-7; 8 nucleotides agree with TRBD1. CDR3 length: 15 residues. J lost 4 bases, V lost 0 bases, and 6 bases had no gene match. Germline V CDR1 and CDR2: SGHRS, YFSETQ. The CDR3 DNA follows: TGCGCCAGCAGCTTGGGTTGGACAGGGTTATACGAGCAGTACTTC. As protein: CASSLGWTGLYEQYF.

In nucleotides, the CDR3 is TGTGCCAGCAGTTTTCGGGACGGCTATGGCTACACCTTC. Its protein is CASSFRDGYGYTF. This chain connects TRBV28 to TRBJ1-2; a weak D match, TRBD1 (5 bases). V lost 3 bases and J 4 bases, leaving 9 bases between the germline ends. Germline V CDR1 and CDR2: MDHEN, SYDVKM. There are 13 residues in the CDR3.